This paragraph reports one T cell receptor (beta chain). Its matching antigen is unknown. One junction end does not reproduce the germline sequence, and a read error may be involved. The germline CDR1 and CDR2 sequences are LNHDA and SQIVND (reference sequence). The CDR3 is 15 residues long. Subjects aged 18 to 65 presented with newly diagnosed hyperthyroidism of less than 2 months' duration. The source of the sample is a study of T cells in Graves' hyperthyroidism and ophthalmopathy. The TCR beta CDR3 regions underwent amplification using RNA transcripts as the source. TCR CDR3 regions were first amplified by RT-PCR with HTBI primers. TCRdb independently ran MiXCR on the multiplex PCR reads; one entry per CDR3 protein. The sample includes some 510,000 distinct CDR3 sequences, more than 45% of them seen just once. Study-wide findings and caveats: Ophthalmopathy was separated from stable hyperthyroidism by a 13 V-J model. Blood shared most expanded thyroid clonotypes above 0.001.

The genes are TRBV19 and TRBJ1-5; 8 nucleotides align to TRBD1. Sequenced input: peripheral blood or thyroid tissue (not recorded which). This TCR was sampled from a woman aged 18-30 years with Graves' hyperthyroidism. CDR3 protein: CASRTDRVVEQPRHF. The CDR3 DNA sequence: TGTGCCAGTAGGACGGACAGGGTAGTGGAGCAGCCCCGGCATTTT.